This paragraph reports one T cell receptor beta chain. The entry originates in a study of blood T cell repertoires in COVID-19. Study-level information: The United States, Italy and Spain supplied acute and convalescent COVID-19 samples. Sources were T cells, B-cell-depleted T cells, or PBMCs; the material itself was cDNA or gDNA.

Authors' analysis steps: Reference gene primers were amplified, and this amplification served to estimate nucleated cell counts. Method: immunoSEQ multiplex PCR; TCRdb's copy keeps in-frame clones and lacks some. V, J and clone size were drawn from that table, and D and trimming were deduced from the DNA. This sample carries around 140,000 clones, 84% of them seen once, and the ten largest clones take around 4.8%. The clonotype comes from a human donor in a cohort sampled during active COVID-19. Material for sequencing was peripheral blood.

CDR3 nucleotides: TGTGCCAGCAGCAAAGGGCCGACCAGGGTAGGCAATCAGCCCCAGCATTTT. This sequence encodes CASSKGPTRVGNQPQHF. The chain joins TRBV21-1 to TRBJ1-5; the D call in the table, TRBD1, was not verified against the DNA. TRBV21-1 is a pseudogene. The CDR3 extends over 17 amino acids.